This T cell receptor beta chain was sequenced during a study of T cell changes during pregnancy in multiple sclerosis. Sequenced by immunoSEQ multiplex PCR; TCRdb stores in-frame clones only, minus some. The table lists roughly 93,000 clones, approximately 90% of them singletons. In germline, CDR1 is LNHDA, CDR2 SQIVND (reference sequence). The trim removed 5 bases at V and 3 bases at J, leaving 6 bases unmatched. The CDR3 has 15 amino acids. This receptor was taken from a female donor with multiple sclerosis, enrolled in a pregnancy study. The sample here was peripheral blood, taken before pregnancy. The rearrangement joins TRBV19 to TRBJ1-2; 10 nucleotides line up with TRBD1. CDR3 region: CASSSPGTGDYGYTF. The CDR3, as DNA: TGTGCCAGTAGTTCACCCGGGACAGGGGACTATGGCTACACCTTC.